Shown below are 32 T cell receptor beta chains from a single sample sequenced in a study of T-cell memory formation after mild COVID-19. A single record per CDR3 protein comes from TCRdb applying MiXCR to the 5' RACE reads. The data contain around 420,000 distinct CDR3 sequences, 20% to 25% of them singletons. Sequencing input: PBMCs or a T cell subset sorted from them (not recorded which). Source of these receptors: an adult woman who had mild COVID-19 (a few samples of this study predate the infection). Cell type and time point are not known.

The chain is built from TRBV7-9 and TRBJ1-3; D possibly corresponds to TRBD1 (5 bases). CDR1 and CDR2 (germline): SEHNR, FQNEAQ (reference sequence). The CDR3 consists of 15 residues. The ends were cut back, 6 bases at V and 0 bases at J, with 12 bases in the middle. The CDR3 DNA reads as TGTGCCAGCAGGCGGGACGCTAGCTCTGGAAACACCATATATTTT. Translation gives CASRRDASSGNTIYF.

V usage is TRBV4-1 and J usage is TRBJ2-7, with D perhaps being TRBD1 or TRBD2 (6 bases each). The CDR3 runs to 14 residues. Looked up from germline, CDR1 is MGHRA and CDR2 is YSYEKL. The germline V and J ends were trimmed by 1 base and 6 bases, with 13 bases remaining between them. CDR3 nucleotides: TGCGCCAGCAGCCAAGCGGGCAGGGGAGGCGAGCAGTACTTC. Its protein is CASSQAGRGGEQYF.

This sequence joins TRBV29-1 and TRBJ2-3, with 7 bases matching TRBD1. The CDR3 runs 13 residues. Losses at the gene ends were 6 bases for V and 3 bases for J; bases not matched to a gene: 6. Germline V lookup: CDR1 SQVTM, CDR2 ANQGSEA. In DNA, the CDR3 is TGCAGCGTCTCCGGGACAGCAACAGATACGCAGTATTTT. Its translation is CSVSGTATDTQYF.

This clonotype was found a few times. This chain connects TRBV2 to TRBJ2-2; D remains ambiguous. The V gene's germline CDR1 is SNHLY and CDR2 FYNNEI. The V end lost 2 bases, the J end lost 6 bases, and 7 bases lay between the germline ends. This CDR3 is 13 amino acids long. The CDR3 bases are TGTGCCAGCAGTGAAAAGTTCCCCGGGGAGCTGTTTTTT. Protein: CASSEKFPGELFF.

There are a few counts of this clonotype. The chain joins TRBV7-8 to TRBJ2-3; the D is unclear. Trimming removed 5 bases at V and 6 bases at J, with 12 bases between. Per the germline V gene, CDR1 is SGHVS and CDR2 is FQNEAQ. The CDR3 is made up of 13 amino acids. Here the CDR3 DNA reads TGTGCCAGCAGCCCGGACCCAGCGGATACGCAGTATTTT. Amino acid sequence: CASSPDPADTQYF.

This clonotype appeared a few times. The genes are TRBV12-3 or TRBV12-4 and TRBJ1-1; 7 bases are a match to TRBD1. V was pared by 1 base and J by 1 base, with 3 bases of the junction left unmatched. There are 15 residues in the CDR3. The CDR3 DNA reads as TGTGCCAGCAGTTTAGAACAGGGGCGGAACACTGAAGCTTTCTTT. Encoded protein: CASSLEQGRNTEAFF.

The chain joins TRBV9 to TRBJ2-5; D uncertain. The CDR3 spans 14 residues. V lost 0 bases and J lost 5, with 11 bases in between. Germline V lookup: CDR1 SGDLS, CDR2 YYNGEE. The CDR3 sequence is CASSVEMSPETQYF. The CDR3 DNA sequence: TGTGCCAGCAGCGTAGAGATGAGCCCGGAGACCCAGTACTTC.

This clonotype has just a few counts. The V gene is TRBV20-1, the J gene TRBJ1-5, with no clear D. Between the trimmed V and J ends, which lost 0 bases and 16 bases, there was a span of 16 bases. Germline-derived CDR1 and CDR2 are DFQATT and SNEGSKA (reference sequence). The CDR3 covers 12 residues. DNA of the CDR3: TGCAGTGCTAGAGAGCAAAACGGTCCTCAACATTTT. Translating it yields CSAREQNGPQHF.

This clonotype turned up a few times. The V gene is TRBV12-3 or TRBV12-4, the J gene TRBJ1-2, with no clear D. This CDR3 comprises 15 residues. With 4 bases removed from V and 1 base from J, the gap between germline ends came to 13 bases. For the CDR3, the DNA is TGTGCCAGCAGTTCCGCCTTACAGCTTAACTATGGCTACACCTTC. Residues: CASSSALQLNYGYTF.

The CDR3 DNA follows: TGTGCTAGTGGTTTGGCCTTGGTGGGTGAGACTGAAGCTTTCTTT. Translation gives CASGLALVGETEAFF. The chain couples TRBV12-5 to TRBJ1-1; D uncertain. CDR3 size: 15 residues. Germline V CDR1 and CDR2: LGHNT, FRNRAP. The germline V and J ends were trimmed by 1 base and 5 bases, with 14 bases remaining between them.

This clonotype was picked up a small number of times. The chain's CDR3 is CASQQGGVEKLFF. The CDR3 region has the DNA TGTGCCAGCCAACAGGGAGGGGTTGAAAAACTGTTTTTT. The chain combines TRBV12-3 or TRBV12-4 with TRBJ1-4; a weak D match, TRBD1 (6 bases). The V end lost 8 bases, the J end lost 7 bases, and 14 bases lay between the germline ends. CDR3 length: 13 amino acids.

The chain has TRBV30 and TRBJ1-6; 7 nucleotides align to TRBD1. This CDR3 spans 14 amino acids. With 1 base clipped from V and 7 bases from J, the junction kept 4 bases outside the gene matches. Germline assignment: CDR1 GTSNPN and CDR2 SVGIG (reference sequence). CDR3: CAWSAQGGNSPLHF. The CDR3 DNA reads TGTGCCTGGAGTGCGCAGGGGGGGAATTCACCCCTCCACTTT.

The chain uses TRBV18 and TRBJ2-7; 7 bases line up with TRBD1. The V gene end was trimmed by 0 bases and the J gene end by 2 bases; junction bases not matched to a gene: 10. CDR1 is KGHSH, CDR2 LQKENI, per germline. The length of the CDR3 is 17 residues. CDR3 DNA: TGTGCCAGCTCACCACCAGGGGCGGTAAGGGGGCCCTACGAGCAGTACTTC. This sequence encodes CASSPPGAVRGPYEQYF.

V gene TRBV5-1 combines with J gene TRBJ1-2, with D possibly TRBD1 on 6 matching bases. This CDR3 comprises 15 residues. Trimming stripped 3 bases from V and 6 bases from J, with 18 bases between. Germline V CDR1 and CDR2: SGHRS, YFSETQ. CDR3 DNA sequence: TGCGCCAGCAGCTCGAACTCCGGACAGCCGGATGGCTACACCTTC. Residues: CASSSNSGQPDGYTF.

This clonotype was observed a handful of times. The gene calls are TRBV9 and TRBJ2-1; 10 nucleotides align to TRBD2. Germline assignment: CDR1 SGDLS and CDR2 YYNGEE. The length of the CDR3 is 18 residues. With V trimmed by 4 bases and J by 0 bases, 10 bases remained unmatched. The CDR3, as DNA: TGTGCCAGCAGCTGGAGCCTAGCGGGAGCCAGCTCCTACAATGAGCAGTTCTTC. Residues: CASSWSLAGASSYNEQFF.

This clonotype has a handful of counts. The chain has TRBV18 and TRBJ2-5, with D uncertain. Germline V CDR1 and CDR2: KGHSH, LQKENI. The CDR3 loop spans 14 amino acids. Trimming cost V 0 bases and J 6 bases, with 11 bases left between them. CDR3 in amino acids: CASSPPGRRKTQYF. The CDR3 bases are TGTGCCAGCTCACCACCCGGCAGAAGGAAGACCCAGTACTTC. Looking up the rest from reference TRBV18 and TRBJ2-5 gives the full variable domain: NAGVMQNPRHLVRRRGQEARLRCSPMKGHSHVYWYRQLPEEGLKFMVYLQKENIIDESGMPKERFSAEFPKEGPSILRIQQVVRGDSAAYFCASSPPGRRKTQYFGPGTRLLVL.

This clonotype has more than one count but fewer than ten. This rearrangement joins TRBV15 to TRBJ2-5; TRBD1 might be the D (6 bases). Germline V lookup: CDR1 LNHNV, CDR2 YYDKDF (reference sequence). Between the trimmed V and J ends, which lost 5 bases and 1 base, there was a span of 17 bases. The CDR3 has 16 amino acids. The CDR3 region has the DNA TGTGCCACCAGCTTCCTCCGACAGGCCCCCCAAGAGACCCAGTACTTC. It is translated as CATSFLRQAPQETQYF.

The chain combines TRBV11-3 with TRBJ2-7, with D perhaps matching TRBD1 (5 bases). CDR1 and CDR2 from the germline V gene are SGHNT and YENEEA. The CDR3 has 15 amino acids. Trimming shortened V by 1 base and J by 0 bases, and 10 bases separated the two germline ends. CDR3 DNA sequence: TGTGCCAGCAGCTTAGGACGGACAAACTCCTACGAGCAGTACTTC. Its translation is CASSLGRTNSYEQYF.

The V call is TRBV6-1, the J call TRBJ1-6, with a tentative D call TRBD1 (5 bases). Trimming pared 5 bases from V and 12 bases from J, leaving 23 bases between. The germline V gene encodes CDR1 MNHNS and CDR2 SASEGT. This CDR3 contains 16 residues. The CDR3 DNA sequence: TGTGCCAGCAGTCGAACAGGATCTCTCAACCCTCTACCCCTCCACTTT. This sequence encodes CASSRTGSLNPLPLHF.

CDR3 DNA: TGCAGCGTTGAAGATCGCGGGGAATACGAGCAGTACTTC. Protein product: CSVEDRGEYEQYF. The chain has TRBV29-1 and TRBJ2-7; D perhaps matches TRBD2 (6 bases). Between the trimmed V and J ends, which lost 0 bases and 4 bases, there was a span of 10 bases. Germline-derived CDR1 and CDR2 are SQVTM and ANQGSEA. The CDR3 length is 13 residues.

This chain connects TRBV7-6 to TRBJ2-1; 10 bases are shared with TRBD2. CDR1 and CDR2 (germline): SGHVS, FNYEAQ. This CDR3 is 18 amino acids long. The J segment lost 12 bases and the V segment lost 0 bases, leaving 17 bases of the junction unmatched. The DNA for the CDR3 is TGTGCCAGCAGCTTAGCCTCCCCCTTAGCGGGAGGACTATTCGGGCAGTTCTTC. Translated: CASSLASPLAGGLFGQFF.

This clonotype was counted between two and nine times. This chain uses TRBV24-1 with TRBJ2-7; 10 bases align to TRBD1. This CDR3 has 16 residues. Unmatched junction bases numbered 4, after V lost 2 bases and J lost 1 base. The germline CDR1 and CDR2 sequences are KGHDR and SFDVKD. The CDR3 region has the DNA TGTGCCACCAGTGATTCCGGGACAGGGGATTCCTACGAGCAGTACTTC. Its translation is CATSDSGTGDSYEQYF.

This chain links TRBV11-1 with TRBJ2-5; unclear D gene. This CDR3 comprises 13 residues. Germline CDR1 is SGHAT and CDR2 is FQDESV (reference sequence). V lost 6 bases, J lost 5 bases, and 13 bases lay in between. The CDR3 is CASRTYKEETQYF. CDR3 DNA: TGTGCCAGCAGAACCTACAAGGAGGAGACCCAGTACTTC.

V usage is TRBV20-1 and J usage is TRBJ2-5; 10 nucleotides agree with TRBD2. The length of the CDR3 is 14 residues. Germline trimming cut 5 bases from V and 5 bases from J; bases unmatched to any gene: 8. CDR1 DFQATT and CDR2 SNEGSKA come from the germline V gene (reference sequence). CDR3 bases: TGCAGTGCTGGGAGCGGGGGGGCCTACGAGACCCAGTACTTC. Protein: CSAGSGGAYETQYF.

The CDR3 region is CATSREETGNTGELFF. The CDR3, as DNA: TGTGCCACCAGCAGAGAGGAGACAGGGAACACCGGGGAGCTGTTTTTT. The genes are TRBV15 and TRBJ2-2, with D possibly being TRBD1 (6 bases). The CDR3 spans 16 residues. V was shortened by 0 bases and J by 1 base, with 9 bases between the two germline ends. Germline V gene data show CDR1 as LNHNV and CDR2 as YYDKDF (reference sequence).

The chain is built from TRBV15 and TRBJ2-1; no firm D call. This CDR3 is 15 amino acids long. The V gene's germline CDR1 is LNHNV and CDR2 YYDKDF (reference sequence). V lost 6 bases and J lost 1, with 13 bases in between. The CDR3 protein is CATRPKSSSYNEQFF. As DNA, the CDR3 is TGTGCCACCAGACCGAAATCCTCTTCCTACAATGAGCAGTTCTTC.

This clonotype came up a few times. V is TRBV5-4 and J is TRBJ2-3; TRBD2 agrees at 9 bases. The CDR3 consists of 15 residues. J was trimmed by 0 bases and V by 4 bases; bases with no gene match: 3. Germline CDR1 reads SGHNT; CDR2 reads YYREEE (reference sequence). The CDR3 loop reads CASSVGLASTDTQYF. Here the CDR3 DNA reads TGTGCCAGCAGCGTCGGACTAGCGAGCACAGATACGCAGTATTTT.

The chain couples TRBV20-1 to TRBJ1-1, with D maybe TRBD1 (5 bases). V lost 3 bases, J lost 0 bases, and 8 bases lay in between. The CDR3 runs 13 residues. Per the germline V gene, CDR1 is DFQATT and CDR2 is SNEGSKA (reference sequence). The CDR3 region has the DNA TGCAGTGCTAGTGGGGGGGTGAACACTGAAGCTTTCTTT. It codes for CSASGGVNTEAFF.

This clonotype has just one count. This chain links TRBV12-3 or TRBV12-4 with TRBJ1-4; D call uncertain. Trimming cost V 3 bases and J 8 bases, with 13 bases left between them. The CDR3 covers 14 residues. The CDR3 region has the DNA TGTGCCAGCAGTTTCGGCTGGGTTGGGGAAAAACTGTTTTTT. Translated: CASSFGWVGEKLFF.

V and J are TRBV12-3 or TRBV12-4 and TRBJ2-5, with TRBD2 matching 9 bases. This CDR3 region has 14 residues. Losses at the gene ends were 2 bases for V and 3 bases for J; bases not matched to a gene: 1. The CDR3 sequence: CASSLRLAEETQYF. The CDR3 nucleotides read TGTGCCAGCAGTTTACGACTAGCGGAAGAGACCCAGTACTTC.

This clonotype was found many times. V and J are TRBV2 and TRBJ2-2; no definite D call. CDR3 length: 12 amino acids. The ends were cut back, 7 bases at V and 7 bases at J, with 10 bases in the middle. Germline CDR1 SNHLY, CDR2 FYNNEI. The CDR3 loop is CASTLDLGELFF. The DNA for the CDR3 is TGTGCCAGCACACTGGACCTCGGGGAGCTGTTTTTT.

A few counts support this clonotype. The J gene is TRBJ2-3, the V gene TRBV7-9; perhaps TRBD2 as D (5 bases). V was pared by 3 bases and J by 2 bases, with 9 bases between. CDR1 is SEHNR, CDR2 FQNEAQ, per germline (reference sequence). The CDR3 runs to 14 residues. DNA for the CDR3: TGTGCCAGCAGCTTCAGCGGTTTCACAGATACGCAGTATTTT. It specifies CASSFSGFTDTQYF. Using reference TRBV7-9 and TRBJ2-3 for the parts outside the CDR3, the full variable domain is DTGVSQNPRHKITKRGQNVTFRCDPISEHNRLYWYRQTLGQGPEFLTYFQNEAQLEKSRLLSDRFSAERPKGSFSTLEIQRTEQGDSAMYLCASSFSGFTDTQYFGPGTRLTVL.